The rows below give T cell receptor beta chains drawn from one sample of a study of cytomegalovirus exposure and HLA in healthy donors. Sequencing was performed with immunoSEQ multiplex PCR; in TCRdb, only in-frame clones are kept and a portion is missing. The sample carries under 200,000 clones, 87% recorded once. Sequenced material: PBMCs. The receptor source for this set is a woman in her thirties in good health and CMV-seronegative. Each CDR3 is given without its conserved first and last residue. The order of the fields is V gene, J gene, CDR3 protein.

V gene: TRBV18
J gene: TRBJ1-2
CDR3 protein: ASSPRGTGIRNYGYT

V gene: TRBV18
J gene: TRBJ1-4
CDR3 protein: ASSRRLGEKLF

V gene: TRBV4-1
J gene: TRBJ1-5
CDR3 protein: ASSQTYSNQPQH

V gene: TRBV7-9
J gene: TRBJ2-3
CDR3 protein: ASSFTGVSTDTQY

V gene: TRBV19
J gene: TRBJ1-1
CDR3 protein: ASSLGQNTEAF

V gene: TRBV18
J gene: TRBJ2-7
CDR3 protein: ASSPQVAGQLRDEQY

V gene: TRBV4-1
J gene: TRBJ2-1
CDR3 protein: ASSQELLAARYEQF

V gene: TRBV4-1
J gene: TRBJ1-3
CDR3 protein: ASSLAGASGNTIY

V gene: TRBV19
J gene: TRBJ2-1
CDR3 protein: ASRGGSYNEQF

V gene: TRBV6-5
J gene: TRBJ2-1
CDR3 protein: ASSLAGGNYNEQF

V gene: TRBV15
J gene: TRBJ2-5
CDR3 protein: ATSRDLPVLTLQETQY

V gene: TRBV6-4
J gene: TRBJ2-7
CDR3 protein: ASSDSPDGTGGDHSGEQY

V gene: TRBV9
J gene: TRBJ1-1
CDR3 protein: ASSVNMNRPEAF

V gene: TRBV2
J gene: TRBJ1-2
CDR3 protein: ASAANYGYT

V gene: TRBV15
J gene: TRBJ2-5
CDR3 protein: ATSRDPGWETQY

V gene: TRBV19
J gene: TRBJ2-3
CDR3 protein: ASSPRRQGTDTQY

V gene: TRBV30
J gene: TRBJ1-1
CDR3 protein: AWIFSGGSTEAF

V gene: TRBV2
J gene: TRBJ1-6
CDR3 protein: ASMRQGARSPLH

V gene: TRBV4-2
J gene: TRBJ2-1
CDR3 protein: ASSRSGTSDYNEQF

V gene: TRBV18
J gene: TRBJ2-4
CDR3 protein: ASSFDREAKNIQY